The 22 T cell receptor beta chains below come from one sample, sequenced in a study of blood T cell repertoires in COVID-19 (TCRdb year 2020). Library construction relied on the immunoSEQ multiplex PCR assay. TCRdb carries this immuneACCESS record with in-frame sequences only. Its versions omit some clonotypes, under half of them owing to an unresolved V gene in the studies checked, with the rest unexplained. The sample table holds roughly 160,000 clones, of which 81% were seen once. Approximately 5.1% of the sample comes from the top ten. The sample comprised PBMCs or T cells enriched from blood (not recorded which). The origin of the receptors is a woman in her thirties or forties with acute COVID-19.

This clone was seen a few times. The chain has TRBV20-1 and TRBJ2-1, with D maybe TRBD1 (5 bases). With 6 bases removed from V and 8 bases from J, the gap between germline ends came to 8 bases. Germline values: CDR1 DFQATT, CDR2 SNEGSKA (reference sequence). This CDR3 is built from 10 residues. CDR3 nucleotide sequence: TGCAGTGCCTGGGGCGATGAGCAGTTCTTC. It translates to CSAWGDEQFF.

The chain has TRBV7-9 and TRBJ2-1, with D tentatively TRBD2 (5 bases). Trimming pared 4 bases from V and 2 bases from J, leaving 15 bases between. The CDR3 is 16 amino acids. Germline CDR1 reads SEHNR; CDR2 reads FQNEAQ (reference sequence). CDR3 in amino acids: CASSSHQLEPYNEQFF. CDR3 coding DNA: TGTGCCAGCAGCTCCCATCAACTAGAACCCTACAATGAGCAGTTCTTC.

In its sample, this clone was seen a few times. The chain carries TRBV3-1 (or the pseudogene TRBV3-2) and TRBJ1-1; perhaps TRBD1 as D (5 bases). This CDR3 comprises 15 residues. V lost 4 bases, J lost 5 bases, and 17 bases lay in between. Germline V lookup: CDR1 LGHDT, CDR2 YNNKEL (reference sequence). CDR3 coding DNA: TGTGCCAGCAGCCCTTTGGGGATTCGGGGGACTGAAGCTTTCTTT. As protein: CASSPLGIRGTEAFF.

V gene TRBV19 combines with J gene TRBJ2-1, with a weak D call TRBD1 (5 bases). CDR3 length: 14 amino acids. The germline CDR1 and CDR2 sequences are LNHDA and SQIVND (reference sequence). V lost 2 bases and J 9 bases, leaving 14 bases between the germline ends. As DNA, the CDR3 is TGTGCCAGTAGTATACCGGACACTGGCGGTGAGCAGTTCTTC. Translation gives CASSIPDTGGEQFF.

The CDR3 here is CASSPRVSRDTEAFF. The CDR3, as DNA: TGTGCCAGCTCACCAAGGGTTAGCAGGGACACTGAAGCTTTCTTT. The V and J genes are TRBV18 and TRBJ1-1; tentative D call: TRBD1 (5 bases). CDR1 and CDR2 from the germline V gene are KGHSH and LQKENI. The CDR3 runs to 15 residues. Trimming shortened V by 2 bases and J by 3 bases, and 13 bases separated the two germline ends.

This clone was seen a handful of times. The chain couples TRBV15 to TRBJ1-2; TRBD1 might be the D (6 bases). CDR1 is LNHNV, CDR2 YYDKDF, per germline (reference sequence). Trimming stripped 0 bases from V and 5 bases from J, with 10 bases between. CDR3 length: 14 amino acids. The DNA of the CDR3 is TGTGCCACCAGCAGAGAACTAACAGGGTATGGCTACACCTTC. Translated, it gives CATSRELTGYGYTF.

As for this clone: This same CDR3 is encoded by further DNA sequences in the sample. The chain carries TRBV15 and TRBJ2-2; a possible D gene is TRBD2 (5 bases). Deletions cut 6 bases from V and 11 bases from J, with 13 bases between. In germline, CDR1 is LNHNV, CDR2 YYDKDF (reference sequence). The CDR3 sequence is 12 residues long. CDR3 nucleotide sequence: TGTGCCACCAGAACCGGGATGGGAGAGCTGTTTTTT. The encoded protein is CATRTGMGELFF.

CDR3 in DNA: TGTGCCAGCAGCCAAGGCCTAGCGGGGACCTACGAGCAGTACTTC. Its translation: CASSQGLAGTYEQYF. The V gene is TRBV14, the J gene TRBJ2-7, with 9 bases fitting TRBD2. The CDR3 contains 15 residues. Germline-derived CDR1 and CDR2 are SGHDN and FVKESK. V shed 1 base, J shed 2 bases, and the junction held 3 bases outside the gene matches.

The chain carries TRBV3-1 (or the pseudogene TRBV3-2) and TRBJ2-1; 7 nucleotides line up with TRBD1. Germline CDR1 reads LGHDT; CDR2 reads YNNKEL (reference sequence). Trimming removed 4 bases from V and 9 bases from J; junction bases left unmatched: 12. This CDR3 comprises 15 residues. In DNA form, the CDR3 reads TGTGCCAGCAGCCTCCGATCGACAGGGCGAGGTGAGCAGTTCTTC. This sequence encodes CASSLRSTGRGEQFF.

As DNA, the CDR3 is TGTGCCAGCAGCCCCCGGGAGGGTTCGGAGACCCAGTACTTC. Translated, it gives CASSPREGSETQYF. This chain joins TRBV11-1 and TRBJ2-5; TRBD2 aligns across 8 bases. The CDR3 sequence is 14 residues long. Germline assignment: CDR1 SGHAT and CDR2 FQDESV (reference sequence). V lost 5 bases and J lost 5; bases outside the gene matches: 7.

Here the CDR3 reads CASSKGSGTRNNEQFF. The CDR3 bases are TGTGCCAGTAGTAAGGGGAGCGGGACACGGAACAATGAGCAGTTCTTC. This rearrangement joins TRBV19 to TRBJ2-1; maybe TRBD2 (7 bases). V was cut by 4 bases and J by 5 bases, with 18 bases left in between. CDR1 and CDR2 from the germline V gene are LNHDA and SQIVND (reference sequence). The CDR3 extends over 16 amino acids.

The sample holds one count of this clone. The chain is built from TRBV5-5 and TRBJ2-3; 8 bases are shared with TRBD1. The CDR3 is 15 amino acids. With 4 bases clipped from V and 4 bases from J, the junction kept 8 bases outside the gene matches. Per germline, CDR1 SGHKS and CDR2 YYEKEE (reference sequence). In DNA, the CDR3 is TGTGCCAGCAGCACCGACAGGGGTGGGGCAGATACGCAGTATTTT. Translation: CASSTDRGGADTQYF.

The chain uses TRBV27 and TRBJ2-3; 8 nucleotides agree with TRBD2. The junction had 9 bases not matched to a gene; V was cut back by 3 bases and J by 4 bases. Germline V CDR1 and CDR2: MNHEY, SMNVEV (reference sequence). CDR3 size: 16 residues. CDR3 region: CASSFGSGRLSDTQYF. In DNA form, the CDR3 reads TGTGCCAGCAGTTTTGGAAGCGGGAGACTGTCAGATACGCAGTATTTT.

This clone was seen a handful of times. This rearrangement joins TRBV6-1 to TRBJ2-7; 9 bases line up with TRBD1. The CDR3 spans 15 residues. V was pared by 2 bases and J by 7 bases, with 9 bases of the junction left unmatched. In germline, CDR1 is MNHNS, CDR2 SASEGT. The CDR3 loop is CASSEFGQGYDEQYV. The CDR3 DNA is TGTGCCAGCAGTGAATTCGGACAGGGGTATGATGAGCAGTACGTC.

In its sample, this clone was seen once. The chain has TRBV19 and TRBJ1-5, with TRBD1 matching over 9 bases. CDR1 is LNHDA, CDR2 SQIVND, per germline (reference sequence). Trimming cost V 7 bases and J 5 bases; bases outside gene matches: 9. The CDR3 length is 15 residues. CDR3 in DNA: TGTGCCAGTAATCCCCGGGGGGACAGGGATCAGCCCCAGCATTTT. This encodes CASNPRGDRDQPQHF.

The V call is TRBV5-4, the J call TRBJ2-3; TRBD2 matches at 12 bases. Germline-derived CDR1 and CDR2 are SGHNT and YYREEE (reference sequence). The J segment lost 1 base and the V segment lost 4 bases, leaving 4 bases of the junction unmatched. This CDR3 has 16 residues. The CDR3 DNA reads as TGTGCCAGCAGCCCTAGCGGGAGGGGGGGCACAGATACGCAGTATTTT. This translates into CASSPSGRGGTDTQYF.

This clone was recorded only once. The chain carries TRBV24-1 and TRBJ2-3; D gene uncertain. Germline values: CDR1 KGHDR, CDR2 SFDVKD. The CDR3 is 14 amino acids. The V gene lost 8 bases and the J gene lost 6 bases, with 17 bases spanning the gap. The CDR3 nucleotides are TGTGCCACCAAAGATGGCTCCTACGGGGATACGCAGTATTTT. It translates to CATKDGSYGDTQYF.

The genes are TRBV5-6 and TRBJ1-2, with D unclear. Per the germline V gene, CDR1 is SGHDT and CDR2 is YYEEEE. The CDR3 is 15 residues long. Trimming cost V 2 bases and J 4 bases, with 15 bases left between them. CDR3 in DNA: TGTGCCAGCAGCTTCTCGGGTGAGAGTATCTATGGCTACACCTTC. It is translated as CASSFSGESIYGYTF.

The rearrangement links TRBV6-4 to TRBJ2-1, with 8 bases matching TRBD2. The germline V gene encodes CDR1 MRHNA and CDR2 SNTAGT. CDR3 size: 16 residues. The junction had 11 bases not matched to a gene; V was cut back by 3 bases and J by 7 bases. CDR3 amino acids: CASSETGTSPGNEQFF. In DNA, the CDR3 is TGTGCCAGCAGTGAAACCGGGACTAGTCCAGGTAATGAGCAGTTCTTC.

This chain joins TRBV5-1 and TRBJ2-2; 8 bases agree with TRBD2. The V gene end was trimmed by 2 bases and the J gene end by 2 bases; junction bases not matched to a gene: 5. The germline gives CDR1 SGHRS, CDR2 YFSETQ. The CDR3 has 16 residues. The chain's CDR3 is CASSLGSGTNTGELFF. CDR3 DNA sequence: TGCGCCAGCAGCTTAGGTAGCGGGACTAACACCGGGGAGCTGTTTTTT.

The V and J genes are TRBV9 and TRBJ1-1; D gene uncertain. Germline V gene data show CDR1 as SGDLS and CDR2 as YYNGEE. The CDR3 contains 15 residues. The V end was cut by 0 bases, the J end by 4 bases, with 13 bases between. The CDR3 coding sequence is TGTGCCAGCAGCGTAGGAGTGACACCCTCCACTGAAGCTTTCTTT. Translating gives CASSVGVTPSTEAFF.

The V and J genes are TRBV15 and TRBJ1-5, with D possibly TRBD1 on 5 matching bases. CDR3 length: 14 residues. The V end lost 5 bases, the J end lost 7 bases, and 15 bases lay between the germline ends. Germline V lookup: CDR1 LNHNV, CDR2 YYDKDF (reference sequence). In DNA form, the CDR3 reads TGTGCCACCAGCCCAAGCCTCGGGGGGCAGCCCCAGCATTTT. Its protein product is CATSPSLGGQPQHF. Looking up the rest from reference TRBV15 and TRBJ1-5 gives the full variable domain: DAMVIQNPRYQVTQFGKPVTLSCSQTLNHNVMYWYQQKSSQAPKLLFHYYDKDFNNEADTPDNFQSRRPNTSFCFLDIRSPGLGDTAMYLCATSPSLGGQPQHFGDGTRLSIL.